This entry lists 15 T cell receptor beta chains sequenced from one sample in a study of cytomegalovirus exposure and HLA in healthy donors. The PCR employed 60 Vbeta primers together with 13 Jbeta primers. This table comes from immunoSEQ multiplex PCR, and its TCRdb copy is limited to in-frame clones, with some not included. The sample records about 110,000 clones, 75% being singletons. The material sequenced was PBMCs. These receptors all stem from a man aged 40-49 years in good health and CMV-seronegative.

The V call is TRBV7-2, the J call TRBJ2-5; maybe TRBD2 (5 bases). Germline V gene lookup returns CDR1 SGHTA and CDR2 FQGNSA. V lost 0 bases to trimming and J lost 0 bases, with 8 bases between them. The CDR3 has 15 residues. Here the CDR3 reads CASSLAGLDQETQYF. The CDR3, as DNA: TGTGCCAGCAGCTTAGCAGGACTGGACCAAGAGACCCAGTACTTC.

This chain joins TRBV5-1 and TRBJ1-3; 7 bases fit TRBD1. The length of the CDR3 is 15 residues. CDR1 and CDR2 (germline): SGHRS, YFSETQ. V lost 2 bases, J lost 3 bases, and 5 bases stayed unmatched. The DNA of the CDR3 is TGCGCCAGCAGCTTTAAAGGGGGCGATGGAAACACCATATATTTT. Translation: CASSFKGGDGNTIYF.

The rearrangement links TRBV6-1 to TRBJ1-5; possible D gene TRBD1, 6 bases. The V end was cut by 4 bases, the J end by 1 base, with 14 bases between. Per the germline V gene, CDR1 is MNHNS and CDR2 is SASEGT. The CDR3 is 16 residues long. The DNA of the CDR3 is TGTGCCAGCAGTGCGCCGTACCAGGGGAGCAATCAGCCCCAGCATTTT. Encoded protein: CASSAPYQGSNQPQHF.

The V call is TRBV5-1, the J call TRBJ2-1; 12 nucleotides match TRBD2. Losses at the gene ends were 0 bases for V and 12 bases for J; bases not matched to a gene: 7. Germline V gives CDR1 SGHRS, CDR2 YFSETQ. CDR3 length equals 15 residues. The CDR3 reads CASSLVSSGGAPQFF. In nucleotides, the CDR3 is TGCGCCAGCAGCTTGGTTTCTAGCGGGGGGGCCCCGCAGTTCTTC.

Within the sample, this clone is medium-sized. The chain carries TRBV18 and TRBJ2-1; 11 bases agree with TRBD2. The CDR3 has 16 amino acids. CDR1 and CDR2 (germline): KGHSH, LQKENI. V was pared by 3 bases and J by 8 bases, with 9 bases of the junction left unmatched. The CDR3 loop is CASSPTPSGGLDEQFF. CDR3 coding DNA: TGTGCCAGCTCACCCACCCCTAGCGGGGGGTTGGATGAGCAGTTCTTC.

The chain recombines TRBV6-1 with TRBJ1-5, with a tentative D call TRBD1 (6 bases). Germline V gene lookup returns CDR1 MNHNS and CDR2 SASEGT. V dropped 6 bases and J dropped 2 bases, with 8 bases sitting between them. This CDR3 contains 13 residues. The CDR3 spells CASRAGGNQPQHF. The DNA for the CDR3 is TGTGCCAGCAGAGCAGGGGGCAATCAGCCCCAGCATTTT.

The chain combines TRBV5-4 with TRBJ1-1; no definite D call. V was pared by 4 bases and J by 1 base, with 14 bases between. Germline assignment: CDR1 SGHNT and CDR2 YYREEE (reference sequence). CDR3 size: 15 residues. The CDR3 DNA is TGTGCCAGCAGCCCTTCTCAGCGGGGGAACACTGAAGCTTTCTTT. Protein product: CASSPSQRGNTEAFF.

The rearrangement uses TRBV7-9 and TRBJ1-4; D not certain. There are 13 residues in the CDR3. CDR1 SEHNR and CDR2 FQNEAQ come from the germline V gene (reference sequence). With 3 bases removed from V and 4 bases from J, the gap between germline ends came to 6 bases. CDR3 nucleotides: TGTGCCAGCAGCTTGACAAGTAATGAAAAACTGTTTTTT. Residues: CASSLTSNEKLFF.

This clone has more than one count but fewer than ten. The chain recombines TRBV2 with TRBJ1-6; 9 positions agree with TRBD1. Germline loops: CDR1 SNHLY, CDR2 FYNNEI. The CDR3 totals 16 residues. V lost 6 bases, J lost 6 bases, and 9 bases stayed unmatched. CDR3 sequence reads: CASRKERTGVNSPLHF. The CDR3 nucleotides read TGTGCCAGCAGGAAAGAGAGGACAGGGGTTAATTCACCCCTCCACTTT.

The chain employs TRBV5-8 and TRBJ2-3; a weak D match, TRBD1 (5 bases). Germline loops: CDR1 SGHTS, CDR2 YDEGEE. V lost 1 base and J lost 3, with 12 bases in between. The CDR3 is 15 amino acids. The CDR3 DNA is TGTGCCAGCAGCTTGTTGGGCAGGGAAACAGATACGCAGTATTTT. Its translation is CASSLLGRETDTQYF.

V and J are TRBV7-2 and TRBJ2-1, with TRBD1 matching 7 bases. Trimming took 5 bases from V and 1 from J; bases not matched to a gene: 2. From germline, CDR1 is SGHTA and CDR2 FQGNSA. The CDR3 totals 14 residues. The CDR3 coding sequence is TGTGCCAGCAGCCGGGACAGTTCCTACAATGAGCAGTTCTTC. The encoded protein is CASSRDSSYNEQFF.

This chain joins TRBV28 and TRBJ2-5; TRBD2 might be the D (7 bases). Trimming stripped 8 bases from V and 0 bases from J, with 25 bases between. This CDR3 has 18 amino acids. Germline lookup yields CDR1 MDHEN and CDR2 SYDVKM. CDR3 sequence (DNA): TGTGCCAGCCGGGCGGCGGGGGCCCCGATCGCGTACCAAGAGACCCAGTACTTC. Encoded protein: CASRAAGAPIAYQETQYF.

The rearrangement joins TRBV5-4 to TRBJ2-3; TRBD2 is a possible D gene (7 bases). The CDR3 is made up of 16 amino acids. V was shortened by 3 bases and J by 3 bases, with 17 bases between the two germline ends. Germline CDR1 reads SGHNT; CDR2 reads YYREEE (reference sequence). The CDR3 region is CASSSGWGGRTDTQYF. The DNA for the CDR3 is TGTGCCAGCAGCTCGGGGTGGGGGGGCAGGACAGATACGCAGTATTTT.

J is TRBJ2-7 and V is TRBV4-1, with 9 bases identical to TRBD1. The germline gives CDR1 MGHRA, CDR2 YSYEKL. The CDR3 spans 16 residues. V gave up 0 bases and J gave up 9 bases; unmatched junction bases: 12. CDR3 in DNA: TGCGCCAGCAGCCAAGATCTAGGGGGGACAGGGATTTTGCAGTACTTC. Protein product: CASSQDLGGTGILQYF.

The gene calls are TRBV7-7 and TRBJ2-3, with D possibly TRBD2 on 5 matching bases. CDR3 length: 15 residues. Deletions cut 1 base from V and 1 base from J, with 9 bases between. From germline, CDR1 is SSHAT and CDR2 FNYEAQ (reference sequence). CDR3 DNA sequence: TGTGCCAGCAGCTTAGAGTACGGGGGCACAGATACGCAGTATTTT. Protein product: CASSLEYGGTDTQYF.